Presented here are 21 T cell receptor beta chains from one specimen sequenced in a study of neurological immune-mediated disorders. Time point indicated: longitudinal time-point 1 (baseline). One entry per CDR3 protein results from TCRdb running MiXCR on the 5' RACE reads. This repertoire shows tens of thousands of distinct CDR3 sequences, about 10% found once; its top ten account for 6.5% to 8%. Sample: PBMCs. The receptor source for this set is a male donor with HTLV-1-associated myelopathy (HAM/TSP).

Ten or more counts support this clonotype. This rearrangement joins TRBV5-1 to TRBJ2-2, with a tentative D call TRBD1 (5 bases). Germline CDR1 is SGHRS and CDR2 is YFSETQ. Trimming cost V 4 bases and J 2 bases, with 12 bases left between them. The CDR3 sequence is 15 residues long. The CDR3 region is CASSGDRPNTGELFF. The CDR3 region has the DNA TGCGCCAGCAGCGGAGACAGACCCAACACCGGGGAGCTGTTTTTT.

This clonotype was counted many times. In nucleotides, the CDR3 is TGCAGTGCTAGAGGGATAAGGGGGGACTATGGCTACACCTTC. Its translation: CSARGIRGDYGYTF. The chain combines TRBV20-1 with TRBJ1-2; D may be TRBD1 (6 bases). The CDR3 spans 14 residues. Germline V gene data show CDR1 as DFQATT and CDR2 as SNEGSKA (reference sequence). Trimming shortened V by 1 base and J by 3 bases, and 12 bases separated the two germline ends.

This clonotype was detected many times. This chain joins TRBV27 and TRBJ1-1, with 7 nucleotides matching TRBD1. Trimming removed 3 bases from V and 10 bases from J; junction bases left unmatched: 17. CDR1 and CDR2 from the germline V gene are MNHEY and SMNVEV (reference sequence). The CDR3 sequence is 16 residues long. In DNA, the CDR3 is TGTGCCAGCAGTTTCCGCCCAATCGGGCAGGGGGGAAGAGCTTTCTTT. Amino acids: CASSFRPIGQGGRAFF.

This clonotype showed up many times. The chain is built from TRBV7-2 and TRBJ2-2; 10 bases agree with TRBD2. CDR3 length: 17 amino acids. Germline lookup yields CDR1 SGHTA and CDR2 FQGNSA. With 6 bases clipped from V and 3 bases from J, the junction kept 10 bases outside the gene matches. The CDR3 here is CASSPKGTSEHTGELFF. CDR3 coding DNA: TGTGCCAGCAGTCCCAAAGGGACTAGCGAACACACCGGGGAGCTGTTTTTT.

This clonotype was detected many times. The junction differs from germline at one of its ends, possibly a read error. The rearrangement uses TRBV10-3 and TRBJ2-7, with 7 bases lining up with TRBD2. CDR1 and CDR2 (germline): ENHRY, SYGVKD. CDR3 length: 14 amino acids. The CDR3 spells CAISESGGRDEQYF. As DNA, the CDR3 is TGTGCCATCAGCGAGTCGGGGGGAAGGGACGAGCAGTACTTC.

This clonotype appeared a few times. The chain couples TRBV5-1 to TRBJ2-1; D possibly uses TRBD1 or TRBD2 (6 bases each). Trimming took 0 bases from V and 4 from J, leaving 17 bases between them. The CDR3 contains 17 residues. In germline, CDR1 is SGHRS, CDR2 YFSETQ. CDR3 bases: TGCGCCAGCAGCTTGGGGGGGGTTTTGCAGGGGTACAATGAGCAGTTCTTC. Its translation: CASSLGGVLQGYNEQFF.

This clonotype occurred many times. The rearrangement uses TRBV5-1 and TRBJ1-2; the D is unclear. Trimming cost V 1 base and J 3 bases, with 10 bases left between them. The CDR3 consists of 14 residues. Looked up from germline, CDR1 is SGHRS and CDR2 is YFSETQ. The CDR3 DNA sequence: TGCGCCAGCAGCTTGCAGGTTCGGGACTATGGCTACACCTTC. Residues: CASSLQVRDYGYTF.

In its sample, this clonotype was seen many times. The V and J genes are TRBV5-1 and TRBJ2-1; 11 bases map to TRBD2. This CDR3 region has 17 residues. The V and J ends lost 3 bases and 1 base, in that order; junction bases with no gene match: 6. The germline CDR1 and CDR2 sequences are SGHRS and YFSETQ. CDR3 nucleotides: TGCGCCAGCAGCTCTGGACTAGCGGGCATGTCCTACAATGAGCAGTTCTTC. Translated, it gives CASSSGLAGMSYNEQFF.

By share, this clonotype ranks as medium-sized. The chain has TRBV7-6 and TRBJ2-1, with TRBD2 matching 12 bases. Germline-derived CDR1 and CDR2 are SGHVS and FNYEAQ. The V and J ends lost 4 bases and 6 bases, in that order; junction bases with no gene match: 4. The CDR3 runs 15 residues. This chain's CDR3 is CASSSSGGASNEQFF. DNA for the CDR3: TGTGCCAGCAGCTCTAGCGGGGGGGCCAGCAATGAGCAGTTCTTC.

This clonotype has at least ten counts. The V call is TRBV20-1, the J call TRBJ2-5, with a weak D call TRBD1 (6 bases). Deletions cut 3 bases from V and 1 base from J, with 12 bases between. This CDR3 is built from 14 residues. Germline lookup yields CDR1 DFQATT and CDR2 SNEGSKA (reference sequence). CDR3 coding DNA: TGCAGTGCTAGTTTGGGGGCCGGCCAAGAGACCCAGTACTTC. As protein: CSASLGAGQETQYF.

This clonotype has a count of ten or more. V is TRBV5-1 and J is TRBJ2-7, with D possibly matching TRBD1 (6 bases). V lost 0 bases, J lost 2 bases, and 9 bases lay in between. Germline lookup yields CDR1 SGHRS and CDR2 YFSETQ. There are 14 residues in the CDR3. CDR3 in amino acids: CASSLEGQTYEQYF. Written as DNA, the CDR3 is TGCGCCAGCAGCTTGGAGGGACAAACCTACGAGCAGTACTTC.

This clonotype was recorded at least ten times. The chain has TRBV6-1 and TRBJ2-1; tentatively, D is TRBD2 (5 bases). V lost 7 bases to trimming and J lost 4 bases, with 20 bases between them. This CDR3 region has 16 residues. Germline V lookup: CDR1 MNHNS, CDR2 SASEGT. CDR3 sequence (DNA): TGTGCCAGCATTCGAAATGGAGGAAGTTCATACAATGAGCAGTTCTTC. Its translation is CASIRNGGSSYNEQFF.

This clonotype was detected ten times or more. The chain joins TRBV20-1 to TRBJ2-3; 12 bases are shared with TRBD2. The J segment lost 5 bases and the V segment lost 6 bases, leaving 12 bases of the junction unmatched. The CDR3 has 16 amino acids. CDR1 DFQATT and CDR2 SNEGSKA come from the germline V gene (reference sequence). The CDR3 sequence is CSADPLAGGRGDTQYF. The CDR3 DNA follows: TGCAGTGCCGACCCTCTAGCGGGGGGGCGAGGAGATACGCAGTATTTT.

A few counts support this clonotype. The chain combines TRBV20-1 with TRBJ2-3; D assignment may be TRBD1 or TRBD2 (5 bases each). Germline loops: CDR1 DFQATT, CDR2 SNEGSKA (reference sequence). The germline V and J ends were trimmed by 3 bases and 5 bases, with 18 bases remaining between them. This CDR3 region has 15 residues. CDR3 bases: TGCAGTGCTAGCGGGGCAGGGAGTATTAGAGATACGCAGTATTTT. The encoded protein is CSASGAGSIRDTQYF.

Only a few counts were recorded for this clonotype. The V call is TRBV6-5, the J call TRBJ2-7; D possibly corresponds to TRBD1 (5 bases). The CDR3 runs to 15 residues. CDR1 MNHEY and CDR2 SVGAGI come from the germline V gene. V dropped 5 bases and J dropped 3 bases, with 17 bases sitting between them. The CDR3 here is CASSPQGVWSYEQYF. CDR3 nucleotide sequence: TGTGCCAGCAGTCCTCAGGGTGTGTGGAGCTACGAGCAGTACTTC.

This clonotype was recorded a few times. The chain combines TRBV20-1 with TRBJ1-5; the match to TRBD1 covers 9 bases. The CDR3 runs 19 residues. V was clipped by 3 bases and J by 1 base; unmatched bases: 16. CDR1 and CDR2 (germline): DFQATT, SNEGSKA (reference sequence). CDR3 bases: TGCAGTGCTAGTCCTGGTACGGGACAGGGATTTCGGAGCAATCAGCCCCAGCATTTT. This translates into CSASPGTGQGFRSNQPQHF.

This clonotype appeared many times. The J gene is TRBJ1-6, the V gene TRBV19; TRBD1 matches at 7 bases. J gave up 10 bases and V 3 bases, and 9 bases lay outside the gene matches. The germline gives CDR1 LNHDA, CDR2 SQIVND (reference sequence). The CDR3 loop spans 15 amino acids. This CDR3 is CASSIAGQLISPLHF. The CDR3 DNA sequence: TGTGCCAGTAGTATCGCGGGACAGTTGATATCACCCCTCCACTTT. The complete variable domain, with remaining parts taken from reference TRBV19 and TRBJ1-6, reads DGGITQSPKYLFRKEGQNVTLSCEQNLNHDAMYWYRQDPGQGLRLIYYSQIVNDFQKGDIAEGYSVSREKKESFPLTVTSAQKNPTAFYLCASSIAGQLISPLHFGNGTRLTVT.

This clonotype was detected only once. At one of its ends the junction is not consistent with the germline gene, which may arise from a read error. The J gene is TRBJ1-1, the V gene TRBV7-6; TRBD1 agrees at 7 bases. The CDR3 is 13 amino acids. Germline V gene data show CDR1 as SGHVS and CDR2 as FNYEAQ. The CDR3 DNA follows: TGTGCCAGCAGTCCGGGACAGATCACCGAAGGTTTCTTT. Amino acid sequence: CASSPGQITEGFF.

In this sample, this clonotype turned up a few times. The chain uses TRBV5-1 and TRBJ1-1; D is unresolved. CDR1 SGHRS and CDR2 YFSETQ come from the germline V gene. The CDR3 is made up of 16 amino acids. V lost 0 bases and J 1 base, leaving 13 bases between the germline ends. CDR3 region: CASSLGSGFGNTEAFF. As DNA, the CDR3 is TGCGCCAGCAGCTTGGGATCTGGTTTCGGGAACACTGAAGCTTTCTTT.

This clonotype was seen repeatedly, ten times or more. This chain joins TRBV7-3 and TRBJ2-5, with D perhaps given as TRBD1 or TRBD2 (5 bases each). Germline loops: CDR1 SGHTA, CDR2 FQGTGA. The V gene lost 4 bases and the J gene lost 5 bases, with 17 bases spanning the gap. This CDR3 is 15 amino acids long. Written as DNA, the CDR3 is TGTGCCAGCAGCTCGCCCGGGACCGAGGAGGAGACCCAGTACTTC. Translating gives CASSSPGTEEETQYF.

This clonotype was seen ten or more times. J is TRBJ2-6 and V is TRBV7-2, with D possibly being TRBD1 or TRBD2 (5 bases each). Germline V lookup: CDR1 SGHTA, CDR2 FQGNSA. The CDR3 sequence is 15 residues long. The ends were cut back, 1 base at V and 5 bases at J, with 9 bases in the middle. As DNA, the CDR3 is TGTGCCAGCAGCTTAGGGGGGTATAGGGCCAACGTCCTGACTTTC. Protein sequence: CASSLGGYRANVLTF.